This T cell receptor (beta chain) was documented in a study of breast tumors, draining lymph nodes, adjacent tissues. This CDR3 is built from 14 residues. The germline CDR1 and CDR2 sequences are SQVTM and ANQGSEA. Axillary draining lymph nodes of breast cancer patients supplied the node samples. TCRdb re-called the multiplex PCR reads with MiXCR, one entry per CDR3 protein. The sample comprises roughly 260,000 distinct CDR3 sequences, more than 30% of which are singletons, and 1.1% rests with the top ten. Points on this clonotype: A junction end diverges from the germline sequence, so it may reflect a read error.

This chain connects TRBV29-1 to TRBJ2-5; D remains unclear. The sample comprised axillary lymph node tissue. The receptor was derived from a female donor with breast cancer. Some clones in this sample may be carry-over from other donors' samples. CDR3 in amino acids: CSTTYGRFQETQHF. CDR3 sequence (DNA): TGCAGCACAACGTACGGACGGTTTCAAGAGACCCAGCACTTC.